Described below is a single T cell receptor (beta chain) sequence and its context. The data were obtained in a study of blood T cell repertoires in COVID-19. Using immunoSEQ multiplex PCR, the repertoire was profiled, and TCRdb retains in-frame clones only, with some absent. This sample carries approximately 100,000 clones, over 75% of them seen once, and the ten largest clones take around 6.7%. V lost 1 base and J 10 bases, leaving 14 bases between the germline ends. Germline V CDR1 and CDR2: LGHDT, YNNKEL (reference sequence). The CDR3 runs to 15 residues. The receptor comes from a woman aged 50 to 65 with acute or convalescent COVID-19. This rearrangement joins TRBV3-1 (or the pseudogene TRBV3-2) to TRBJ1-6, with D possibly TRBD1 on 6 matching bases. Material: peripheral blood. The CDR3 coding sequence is TGTGCCAGCAGCCAAGGGGCAGGGGTGGGGTCACCCCTCCACTTT. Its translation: CASSQGAGVGSPLHF.